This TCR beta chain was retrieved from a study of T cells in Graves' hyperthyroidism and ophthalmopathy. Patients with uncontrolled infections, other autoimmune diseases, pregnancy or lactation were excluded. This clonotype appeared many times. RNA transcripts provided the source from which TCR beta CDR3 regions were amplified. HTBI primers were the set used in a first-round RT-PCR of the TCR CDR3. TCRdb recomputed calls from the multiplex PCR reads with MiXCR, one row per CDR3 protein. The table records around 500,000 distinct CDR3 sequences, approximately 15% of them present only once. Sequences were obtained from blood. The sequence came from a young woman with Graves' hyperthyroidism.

The CDR3 here is CASTTGAYNEQFF. The CDR3 DNA is TGTGCCAGCACCACGGGAGCCTACAATGAGCAGTTCTTC. V and J are TRBV9 and TRBJ2-1, with D perhaps matching TRBD2 (6 bases). There are 13 residues in the CDR3. V lost 6 bases and J 2 bases, leaving 9 bases between the germline ends. Germline V lookup: CDR1 SGDLS, CDR2 YYNGEE.